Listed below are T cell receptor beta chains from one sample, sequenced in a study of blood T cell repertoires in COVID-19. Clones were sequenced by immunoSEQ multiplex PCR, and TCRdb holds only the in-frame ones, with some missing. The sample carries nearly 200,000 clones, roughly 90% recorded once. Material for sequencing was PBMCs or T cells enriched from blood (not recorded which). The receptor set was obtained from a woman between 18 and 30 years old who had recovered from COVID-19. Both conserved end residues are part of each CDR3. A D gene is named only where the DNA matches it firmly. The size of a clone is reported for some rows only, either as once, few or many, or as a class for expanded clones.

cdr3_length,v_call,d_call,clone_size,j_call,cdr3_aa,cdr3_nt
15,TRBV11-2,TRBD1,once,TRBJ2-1,CASSWDRGSNNEQFF,TGTGCCAGCAGCTGGGACAGGGGGTCCAACAATGAGCAGTTCTTC
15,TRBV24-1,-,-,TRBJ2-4,CATSDSGNLGNIQYF,TGTGCCACCAGTGACTCAGGGAATCTCGGAAACATTCAGTACTTC
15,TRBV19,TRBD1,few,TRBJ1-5,CASRPDRGIRQPQHF,TGTGCCAGTAGGCCGGACAGGGGAATTAGGCAGCCCCAGCATTTT
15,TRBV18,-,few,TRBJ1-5,CASSPQGRSNQPQHF,TGTGCCAGCTCACCCCAGGGGCGTAGCAATCAGCCCCAGCATTTT
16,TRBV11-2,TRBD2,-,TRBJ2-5,CASSLEGSGGLWTQYF,TGTGCCAGCAGCTTAGAAGGGTCGGGAGGACTCTGGACCCAGTACTTC
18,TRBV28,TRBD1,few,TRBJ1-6,CASSQNPQGNSYNSPLHF,TGTGCCAGCAGCCAAAACCCACAGGGGAACTCCTATAATTCACCCCTCCACTTT
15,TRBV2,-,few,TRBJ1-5,CASSEVSWTDQPQHF,TGTGCCAGCAGTGAAGTATCTTGGACAGATCAGCCCCAGCATTTT
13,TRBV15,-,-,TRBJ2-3,CATSRDRSDTQYF,TGTGCCACCAGCAGAGATAGATCAGATACGCAGTATTTT
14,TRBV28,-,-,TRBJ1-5,CASSRDGGNQPQHF,TGTGCCAGCAGTAGAGACGGGGGAAATCAGCCCCAGCATTTT
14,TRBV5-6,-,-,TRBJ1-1,CASSHLQGGTEAFF,TGTGCCAGCAGCCATTTACAGGGAGGGACTGAAGCTTTCTTT
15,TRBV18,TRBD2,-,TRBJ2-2,CASSPMRGFTGELFF,TGTGCCAGCTCACCGATGCGGGGGTTCACCGGGGAGCTGTTTTTT
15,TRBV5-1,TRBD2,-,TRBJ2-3,CASRIAGIETDTQYF,TGCGCCAGCAGGATAGCGGGTATAGAGACAGATACGCAGTATTTT
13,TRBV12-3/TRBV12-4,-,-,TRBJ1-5,CASSGAGNQPQHF,TGTGCCAGCAGTGGGGCGGGGAATCAGCCCCAGCATTTT
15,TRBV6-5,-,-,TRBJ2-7,CASRTQGRGVYEQYF,TGTGCCAGCAGAACCCAGGGGAGGGGAGTCTACGAGCAGTACTTC
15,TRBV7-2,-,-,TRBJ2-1,CASREWSSSYNEQFF,TGTGCCAGCAGGGAGTGGAGTTCTAGCTACAATGAGCAGTTCTTC
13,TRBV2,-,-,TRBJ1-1,CASSSTANTEAFF,TGTGCCAGCAGCTCTACAGCGAACACTGAAGCTTTCTTT
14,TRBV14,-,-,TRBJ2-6,CASSLQMGANVLTF,TGTGCCAGCAGCCTACAAATGGGGGCCAACGTCCTGACTTTC
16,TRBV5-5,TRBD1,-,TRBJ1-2,CASSLLPGGSNYGYTF,TGTGCCAGCAGCTTGTTACCAGGGGGCTCTAACTATGGCTACACCTTC
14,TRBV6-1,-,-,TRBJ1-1,CASSDRRQITEAFF,TGTGCCAGCAGTGATAGACGACAGATCACTGAAGCTTTCTTT
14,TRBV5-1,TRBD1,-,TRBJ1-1,CASSLVVWGTGAFF,TGCGCCAGCAGCTTGGTTGTTTGGGGGACAGGAGCTTTCTTT
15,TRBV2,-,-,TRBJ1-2,CASSAPSFGGYGYTF,TGTGCCAGCAGTGCCCCTTCGTTTGGAGGCTATGGCTACACCTTC
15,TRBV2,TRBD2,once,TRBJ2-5,CASRTGLAGGETQYF,TGTGCCAGCAGGACGGGACTAGCGGGGGGAGAGACCCAGTACTTC
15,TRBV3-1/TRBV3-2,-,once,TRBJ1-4,CASSPWTSANEKLFF,TGTGCCAGCAGCCCTTGGACTTCAGCTAATGAAAAACTGTTTTTT
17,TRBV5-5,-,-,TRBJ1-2,CASSLELARRLADGYTF,TGTGCCAGCAGCTTGGAACTCGCTAGGAGATTGGCAGATGGCTACACCTTC
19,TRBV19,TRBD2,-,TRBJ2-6,CASSPRLAGGSSGANVLTF,TGTGCCAGTAGTCCGCGACTGGCGGGGGGATCCTCTGGGGCCAACGTCCTGACTTTC
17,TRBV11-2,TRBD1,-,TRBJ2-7,CASSLVPGQGSLDEQYF,TGTGCCAGCAGCTTAGTTCCGGGACAGGGTTCCCTGGACGAGCAGTACTTC
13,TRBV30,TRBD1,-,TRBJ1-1,CAWSRAGGTEAFF,TGTGCCTGGAGCAGGGCAGGGGGCACTGAAGCTTTCTTT
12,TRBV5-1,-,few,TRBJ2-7,CASSFLGGEQYF,TGCGCCAGCAGCTTCTTGGGGGGCGAGCAGTACTTC
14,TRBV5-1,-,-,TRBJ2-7,CASSVGVSSYEQYF,TGCGCCAGCAGCGTAGGGGTCAGCTCCTACGAGCAGTACTTC
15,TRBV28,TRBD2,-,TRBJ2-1,CASSGPGLGYNEQFF,TGTGCCAGCAGTGGGCCGGGACTAGGTTACAATGAGCAGTTCTTC
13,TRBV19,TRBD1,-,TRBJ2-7,CASSQQGSYEQYF,TGTGCCAGTAGTCAACAGGGGTCCTACGAGCAGTACTTC
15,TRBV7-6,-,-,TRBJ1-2,CASSLAKSGQGGYTF,TGTGCCAGCAGCTTAGCAAAGTCGGGCCAGGGTGGCTACACCTTC
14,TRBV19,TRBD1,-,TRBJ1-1,CASSIDDRVTEAFF,TGTGCCAGTAGTATAGACGACAGGGTCACTGAAGCTTTCTTT
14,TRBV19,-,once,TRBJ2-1,CASSTGVSYNEQFF,TGTGCCAGTAGTACAGGGGTCTCCTACAATGAGCAGTTCTTC
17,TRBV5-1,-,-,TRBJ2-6,CASSSTGQSSGANVLTF,TGCGCCAGCAGCTCAACAGGCCAAAGCTCTGGGGCCAACGTCCTGACTTTC
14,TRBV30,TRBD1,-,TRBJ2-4,CAWSMGTGKNIQYF,TGTGCCTGGAGTATGGGGACAGGGAAAAACATTCAGTACTTC
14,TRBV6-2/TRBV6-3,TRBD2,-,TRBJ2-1,CASSSRDYRNEQFF,TGTGCCAGCAGTTCCCGGGACTACCGCAATGAGCAGTTCTTC
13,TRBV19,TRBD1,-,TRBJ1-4,CASKAGGGEKLFF,TGTGCCAGTAAAGCAGGGGGCGGAGAAAAACTGTTTTTT
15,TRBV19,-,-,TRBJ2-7,CASSVTGWNSYEQYF,TGTGCCAGTAGTGTGACAGGTTGGAACTCCTACGAGCAGTACTTC
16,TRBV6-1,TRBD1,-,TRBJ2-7,CASSAVSGTGGTGGYF,TGTGCCAGCAGTGCCGTCTCCGGGACAGGGGGCACGGGGGGGTACTTC
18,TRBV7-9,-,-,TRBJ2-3,CASSSPLPGDSPADTQYF,TGTGCCAGCAGCTCCCCACTTCCCGGGGACTCCCCGGCGGATACGCAGTATTTT
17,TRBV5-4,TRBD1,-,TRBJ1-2,CASSQNAGTGDRYGYTF,TGTGCCAGCAGCCAAAATGCCGGGACAGGGGACCGGTATGGCTACACCTTC
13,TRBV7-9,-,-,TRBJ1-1,CASSPTTTGEAFF,TGTGCCAGCAGCCCCACCACGACAGGTGAAGCTTTCTTT
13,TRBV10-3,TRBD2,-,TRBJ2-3,CATTGGLTDTQYF,TGTGCCACAACGGGGGGGCTCACAGATACGCAGTATTTT
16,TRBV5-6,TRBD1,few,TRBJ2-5,CASSHAPGQIETAQYF,TGTGCCAGCAGCCATGCCCCGGGACAGATAGAGACGGCCCAGTACTTC
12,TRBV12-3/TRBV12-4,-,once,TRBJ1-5,CASTRQGQPQHF,TGTGCCAGCACGCGCCAGGGTCAGCCCCAGCATTTT
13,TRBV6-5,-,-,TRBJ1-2,CASSLVEDYGYTF,TGTGCCAGCAGTTTAGTTGAAGACTATGGCTACACCTTC
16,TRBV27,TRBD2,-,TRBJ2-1,CASSLGRGGPYNEQFF,TGTGCCAGCAGTTTGGGCCGGGGGGGGCCCTACAATGAGCAGTTCTTC
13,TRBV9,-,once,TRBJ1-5,CAGLWGGGQPQHF,TGTGCCGGCCTCTGGGGGGGCGGCCAGCCCCAGCATTTT
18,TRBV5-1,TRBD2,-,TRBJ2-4,CASSSSTSGGAAKNIQYF,TGCGCCAGCAGCTCCTCGACTAGCGGGGGGGCGGCCAAAAACATTCAGTACTTC
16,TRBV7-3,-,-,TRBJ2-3,CASSPLGGGYTDTQYF,TGTGCCAGCAGCCCCTTAGGAGGGGGCTACACAGATACGCAGTATTTT
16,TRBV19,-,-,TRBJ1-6,CASSIDSQGAYSPLHF,TGTGCCAGTAGTATAGATTCGCAGGGTGCGTATTCACCCCTCCACTTT
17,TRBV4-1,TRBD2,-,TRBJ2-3,CASSQGAEAGGRDTQYF,TGCGCCAGCAGCCAGGGTGCAGAAGCGGGGGGCAGAGATACGCAGTATTTT
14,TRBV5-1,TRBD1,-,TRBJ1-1,CASSDRVGGTEAFF,TGCGCCAGCAGCGACAGGGTTGGGGGCACTGAAGCTTTCTTT